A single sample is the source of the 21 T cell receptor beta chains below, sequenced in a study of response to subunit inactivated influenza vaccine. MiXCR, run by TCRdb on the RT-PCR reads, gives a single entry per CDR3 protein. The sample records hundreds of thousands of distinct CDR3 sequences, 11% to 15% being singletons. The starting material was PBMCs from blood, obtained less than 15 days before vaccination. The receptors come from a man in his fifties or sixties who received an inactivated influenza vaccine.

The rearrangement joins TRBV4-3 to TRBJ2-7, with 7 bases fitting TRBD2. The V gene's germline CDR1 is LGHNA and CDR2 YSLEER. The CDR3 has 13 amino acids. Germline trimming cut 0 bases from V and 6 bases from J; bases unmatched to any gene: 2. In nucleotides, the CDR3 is TGCGCCAGCAGCCAAGATTGGACTAGCGAGCAGTACTTC. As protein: CASSQDWTSEQYF.

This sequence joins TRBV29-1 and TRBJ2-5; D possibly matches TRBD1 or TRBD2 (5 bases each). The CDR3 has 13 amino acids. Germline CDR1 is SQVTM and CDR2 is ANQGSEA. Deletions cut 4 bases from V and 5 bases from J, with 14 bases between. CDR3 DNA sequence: TGCAGCGTTGGGCACTTGGGGGAGGAGACCCAGTACTTC. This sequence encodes CSVGHLGEETQYF.

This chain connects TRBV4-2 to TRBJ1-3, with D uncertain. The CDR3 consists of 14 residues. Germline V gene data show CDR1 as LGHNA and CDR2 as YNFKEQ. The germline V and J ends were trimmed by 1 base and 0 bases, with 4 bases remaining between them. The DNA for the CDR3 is TGTGCCAGCAGCCAAGTTAACTCTGGAAACACCATATATTTT. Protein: CASSQVNSGNTIYF.

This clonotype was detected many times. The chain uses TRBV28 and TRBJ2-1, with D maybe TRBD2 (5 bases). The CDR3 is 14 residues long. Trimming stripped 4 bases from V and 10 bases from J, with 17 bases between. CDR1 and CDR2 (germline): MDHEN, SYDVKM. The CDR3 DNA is TGTGCCAGCAGTTCCGGGGAAGGGTTTCGGGAGCAGTTCTTC. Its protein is CASSSGEGFREQFF.

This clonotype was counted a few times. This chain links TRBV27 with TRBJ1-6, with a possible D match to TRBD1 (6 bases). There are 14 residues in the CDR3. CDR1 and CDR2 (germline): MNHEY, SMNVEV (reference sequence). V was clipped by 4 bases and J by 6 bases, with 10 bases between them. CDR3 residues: CASSWGPPNSPLHF. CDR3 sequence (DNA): TGTGCCAGCAGTTGGGGGCCTCCTAATTCACCCCTCCACTTT.

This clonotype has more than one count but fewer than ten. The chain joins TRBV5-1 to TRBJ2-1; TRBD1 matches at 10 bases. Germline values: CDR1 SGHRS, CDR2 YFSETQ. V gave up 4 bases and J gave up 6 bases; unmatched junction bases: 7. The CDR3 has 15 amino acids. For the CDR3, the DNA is TGCGCCAGCAGCCAAAGACAGGGGGCTGGCAATGAGCAGTTCTTC. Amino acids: CASSQRQGAGNEQFF.

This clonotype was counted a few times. CDR3 protein: CASSLSFGTGGTDTQYF. Written as DNA, the CDR3 is TGTGCCAGCAGTTTATCCTTTGGGACAGGGGGCACAGATACGCAGTATTTT. The chain links TRBV28 to TRBJ2-3; 10 bases align to TRBD1. V was clipped by 1 base and J by 1 base; unmatched bases: 5. Per the germline V gene, CDR1 is MDHEN and CDR2 is SYDVKM. The CDR3 runs to 17 residues.

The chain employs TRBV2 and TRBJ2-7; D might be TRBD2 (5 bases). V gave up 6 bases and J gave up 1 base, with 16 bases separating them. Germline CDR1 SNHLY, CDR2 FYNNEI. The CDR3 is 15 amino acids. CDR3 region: CASRSRLTRSYEQYF. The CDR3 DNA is TGTGCCAGCAGAAGCAGATTAACTAGATCCTACGAGCAGTACTTC.

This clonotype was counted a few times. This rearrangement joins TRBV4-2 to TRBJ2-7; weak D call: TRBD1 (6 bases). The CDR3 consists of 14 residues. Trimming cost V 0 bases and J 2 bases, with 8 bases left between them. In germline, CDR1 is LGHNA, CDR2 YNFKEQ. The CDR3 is CASSQDEGAYEQYF. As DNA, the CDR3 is TGTGCCAGCAGCCAAGATGAGGGGGCCTACGAGCAGTACTTC.

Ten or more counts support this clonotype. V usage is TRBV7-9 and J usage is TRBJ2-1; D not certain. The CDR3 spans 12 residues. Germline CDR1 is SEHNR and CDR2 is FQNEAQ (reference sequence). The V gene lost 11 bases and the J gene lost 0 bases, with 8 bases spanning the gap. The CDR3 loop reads CAAAPSYNEQFF. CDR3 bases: TGTGCCGCGGCCCCCTCCTACAATGAGCAGTTCTTC.

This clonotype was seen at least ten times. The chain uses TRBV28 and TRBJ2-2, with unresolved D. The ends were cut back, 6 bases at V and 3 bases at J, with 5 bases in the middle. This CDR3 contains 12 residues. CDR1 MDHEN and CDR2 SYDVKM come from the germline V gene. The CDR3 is CASSSDTGELFF. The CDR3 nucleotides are TGTGCCAGCAGCTCGGACACCGGGGAGCTGTTTTTT.

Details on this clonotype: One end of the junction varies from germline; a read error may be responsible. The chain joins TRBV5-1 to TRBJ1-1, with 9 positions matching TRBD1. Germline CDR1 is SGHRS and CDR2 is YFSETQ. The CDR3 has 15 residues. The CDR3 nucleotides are TGCGCCAGCAGCTCCGGACAGGGGAGGGACACTGAATCTTTCTTT. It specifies CASSSGQGRDTESFF.

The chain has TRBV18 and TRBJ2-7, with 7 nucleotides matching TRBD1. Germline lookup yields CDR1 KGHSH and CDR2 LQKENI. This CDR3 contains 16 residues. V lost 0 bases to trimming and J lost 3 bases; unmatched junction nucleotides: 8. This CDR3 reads CASSPPDRATVYEQYF. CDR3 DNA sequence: TGTGCCAGCTCACCACCAGACAGGGCGACAGTCTACGAGCAGTACTTC.

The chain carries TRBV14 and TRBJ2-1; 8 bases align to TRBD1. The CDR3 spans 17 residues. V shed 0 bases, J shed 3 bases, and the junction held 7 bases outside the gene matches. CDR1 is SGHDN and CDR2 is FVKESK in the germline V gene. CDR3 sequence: CASSQDGETGVYNEQFF. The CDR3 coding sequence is TGTGCCAGCAGCCAAGATGGAGAGACAGGGGTCTACAATGAGCAGTTCTTC.

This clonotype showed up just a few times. The CDR3, as DNA: TGTGCCAGCAGCACGATAACCGGGACTCACAATGAGCAGTTCTTC. Its protein is CASSTITGTHNEQFF. The chain is built from TRBV7-9 and TRBJ2-1; D perhaps matches TRBD2 (6 bases). Trimming took off 5 bases at V and 5 bases at J, with 16 bases between the two ends. Germline CDR1 is SEHNR and CDR2 is FQNEAQ (reference sequence). CDR3 length: 15 amino acids.

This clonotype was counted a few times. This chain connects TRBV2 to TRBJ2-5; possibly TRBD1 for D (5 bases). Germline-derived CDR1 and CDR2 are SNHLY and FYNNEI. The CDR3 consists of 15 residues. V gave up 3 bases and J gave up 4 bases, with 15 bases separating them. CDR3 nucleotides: TGTGCCAGCAGTGAGGGGCAGACAACCTCAGAGACCCAGTACTTC. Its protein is CASSEGQTTSETQYF.

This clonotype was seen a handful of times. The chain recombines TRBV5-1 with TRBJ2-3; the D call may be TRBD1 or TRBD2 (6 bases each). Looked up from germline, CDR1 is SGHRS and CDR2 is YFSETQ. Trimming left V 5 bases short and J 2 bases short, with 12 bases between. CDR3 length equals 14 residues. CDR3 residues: CASREGEPTDTQYF. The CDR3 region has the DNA TGCGCCAGCAGGGAGGGGGAACCCACAGATACGCAGTATTTT. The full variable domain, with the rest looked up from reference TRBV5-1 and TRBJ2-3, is KAGVTQTPRYLIKTRGQQVTLSCSPISGHRSVSWYQQTPGQGLQFLFEYFSETQRNKGNFPGRFSGRQFSNSRSEMNVSTLELGDSALYLCASREGEPTDTQYFGPGTRLTVL.

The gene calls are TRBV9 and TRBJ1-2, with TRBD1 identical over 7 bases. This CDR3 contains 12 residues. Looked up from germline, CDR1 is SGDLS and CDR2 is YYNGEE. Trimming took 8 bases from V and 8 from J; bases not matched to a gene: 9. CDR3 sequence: CASSTGVGGYTF. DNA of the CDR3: TGTGCCAGTAGCACAGGGGTCGGGGGCTACACCTTC.

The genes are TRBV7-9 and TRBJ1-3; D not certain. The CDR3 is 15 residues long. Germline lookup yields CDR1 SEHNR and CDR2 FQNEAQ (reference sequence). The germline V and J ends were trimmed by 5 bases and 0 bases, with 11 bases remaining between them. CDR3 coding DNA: TGTGCCAGCAGCCTACTTAAGAGCTCTGGAAACACCATATATTTT. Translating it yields CASSLLKSSGNTIYF.

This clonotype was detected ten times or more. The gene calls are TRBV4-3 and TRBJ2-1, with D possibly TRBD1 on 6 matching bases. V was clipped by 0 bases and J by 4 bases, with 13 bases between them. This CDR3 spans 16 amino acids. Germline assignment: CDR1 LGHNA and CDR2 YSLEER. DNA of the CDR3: TGCGCCAGCAGCCAAGATAGGGGGATCACTTACAATGAGCAGTTCTTC. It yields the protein CASSQDRGITYNEQFF.

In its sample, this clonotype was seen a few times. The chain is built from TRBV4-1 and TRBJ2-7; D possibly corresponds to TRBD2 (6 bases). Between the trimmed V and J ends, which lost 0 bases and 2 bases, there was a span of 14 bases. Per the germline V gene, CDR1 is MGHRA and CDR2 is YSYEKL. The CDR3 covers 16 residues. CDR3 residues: CASSQEWEAYAYEQYF. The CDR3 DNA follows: TGCGCCAGCAGCCAAGAATGGGAGGCGTATGCCTACGAGCAGTACTTC.